Shown below are 27 T cell receptor beta chains from a single sample sequenced in a study of blood T cell repertoires in COVID-19. Here immunoSEQ multiplex PCR was the method, and the copy in TCRdb shows in-frame clones only, minus some. The table lists around 260,000 clones, 70% to 90% of them singletons. The sequencing input was peripheral blood. Receptors were obtained from a woman between 55 and 75 years old with COVID-19, enrolled during active disease.

The count of this clone is one. This chain connects TRBV9 to TRBJ1-3; D is undetermined. The CDR3 is 16 residues long. With 0 bases removed from V and 0 bases from J, the gap between germline ends came to 10 bases. Germline CDR1 and CDR2: SGDLS and YYNGEE. CDR3 protein: CASSVGKAFSGNTIYF. CDR3 sequence (DNA): TGTGCCAGCAGCGTAGGTAAAGCCTTCTCTGGAAACACCATATATTTT.

This sequence joins TRBV5-1 and TRBJ2-7; tentatively, D is TRBD2 (6 bases). V shed 4 bases and J shed 3 bases, with 17 bases lying between them. CDR3 length equals 15 residues. Germline CDR1 reads SGHRS; CDR2 reads YFSETQ. CDR3 region: CASSAGSGRLYEQYF. In DNA, the CDR3 is TGCGCCAGCAGCGCGGGGTCAGGGCGCCTCTACGAGCAGTACTTC.

As regards this clone: Other DNA sequences within the sample encode an identical CDR3. The genes are TRBV12-3 or TRBV12-4 and TRBJ1-5, with TRBD1 as a possible D gene (6 bases). The V end lost 6 bases, the J end lost 4 bases, and 10 bases lay between the germline ends. The CDR3 consists of 13 residues. This CDR3 is CASSRTGNQPQHF. DNA for the CDR3: TGTGCCAGCAGCCGTACAGGGAATCAGCCCCAGCATTTT.

The chain recombines TRBV6-5 with TRBJ2-3, with 9 positions matching TRBD2. The CDR3 contains 15 residues. V lost 6 bases, J lost 2 bases, and 6 bases stayed unmatched. The germline gives CDR1 MNHEY, CDR2 SVGAGI. The CDR3 region is CASSLGGGATDTQYF. DNA of the CDR3: TGTGCCAGCAGCCTAGGCGGGGGGGCCACAGATACGCAGTATTTT.

The rearrangement joins TRBV19 to TRBJ2-5; 7 bases fit TRBD1. V shed 3 bases and J 8 bases; nucleotides not matched to a gene: 6. The CDR3 is 13 amino acids. Germline V gives CDR1 LNHDA, CDR2 SQIVND (reference sequence). For the CDR3, the DNA is TGTGCCAGTAGTATTGGGAGACAGGGAACCCAGTACTTC. It is translated as CASSIGRQGTQYF. The full variable domain, rest sourced from reference TRBV19 and TRBJ2-5, is DGGITQSPKYLFRKEGQNVTLSCEQNLNHDAMYWYRQDPGQGLRLIYYSQIVNDFQKGDIAEGYSVSREKKESFPLTVTSAQKNPTAFYLCASSIGRQGTQYFGPGTRLLVL.

V and J are TRBV19 and TRBJ2-3; 7 bases align to TRBD1. The CDR3 consists of 15 residues. Germline CDR1 and CDR2: LNHDA and SQIVND (reference sequence). The V segment lost 10 bases and the J segment 1 base; nucleotides outside the gene matches: 11. The CDR3 sequence: CATKERDRGTDTQYF. Here the CDR3 DNA reads TGTGCCACAAAAGAAAGGGACAGAGGCACAGATACGCAGTATTTT.

This clone was recorded only once. The gene calls are TRBV6-6 and TRBJ2-3; 12 nucleotides match TRBD2. CDR1 and CDR2 from the germline V gene are MNHNY and SVGAGI (reference sequence). The CDR3 is 13 residues long. The trim removed 6 bases at V and 5 bases at J, leaving 0 bases unmatched. CDR3 nucleotide sequence: TGTGCCAGCAGGACTAGCGGGGGAGATACGCAGTATTTT. Its protein product is CASRTSGGDTQYF.

The gene calls are TRBV20-1 and TRBJ1-1; D remains unclear. The CDR3 consists of 11 residues. CDR1 DFQATT and CDR2 SNEGSKA come from the germline V gene (reference sequence). The ends were cut back, 6 bases at V and 5 bases at J, with 10 bases in the middle. The CDR3 sequence: CSAGRGTEAFF. The CDR3 coding sequence is TGCAGTGCCGGCCGGGGTACTGAAGCTTTCTTT.

The chain carries TRBV5-5 and TRBJ2-7; the match to TRBD2 covers 7 bases. The CDR3 spans 12 residues. The germline gives CDR1 SGHKS, CDR2 YYEKEE (reference sequence). The junction had 6 bases not matched to a gene; V was cut back by 3 bases and J by 9 bases. For the CDR3, the DNA is TGTGCCAGCAGCTGGGACGGGGGGAGGCAGTACTTC. It codes for CASSWDGGRQYF.

V gene TRBV6-5 combines with J gene TRBJ2-1; 7 nucleotides agree with TRBD1. V lost 6 bases, J lost 11 bases, and 13 bases stayed unmatched. CDR1 is MNHEY and CDR2 is SVGAGI in the germline V gene. CDR3 length: 14 residues. The CDR3 spells CASRTGAQVPQQFF. The CDR3 DNA reads as TGTGCCAGCAGAACAGGGGCTCAAGTTCCCCAGCAGTTCTTC.

The chain recombines TRBV28 with TRBJ2-7, with 9 bases identical to TRBD1. CDR1 MDHEN and CDR2 SYDVKM come from the germline V gene. After removal of 2 bases from V and 3 bases from J, the junction contained 5 bases not matched to a gene. The CDR3 length is 15 residues. The chain's CDR3 is CASSLTTGGLYEQYF. CDR3 DNA: TGTGCCAGCAGTTTAACCACAGGGGGCCTCTACGAGCAGTACTTC.

The rearrangement joins TRBV5-5 to TRBJ2-7, with TRBD2 matching over 11 bases. V was clipped by 5 bases and J by 3 bases; unmatched bases: 7. CDR3 size: 15 residues. Germline assignment: CDR1 SGHKS and CDR2 YYEKEE (reference sequence). CDR3 sequence (DNA): TGTGCCAGCAGTCTTATAGCGGGAGGGATCTACGAGCAGTACTTC. This gives the protein CASSLIAGGIYEQYF.

As regards this clone: Other DNA sequences from this sample encode an identical CDR3 as well. V is TRBV19 and J is TRBJ2-7, with a weak D call TRBD1 (5 bases). The V end lost 3 bases, the J end lost 3 bases, and 9 bases lay between the germline ends. This CDR3 comprises 13 residues. Germline values: CDR1 LNHDA, CDR2 SQIVND (reference sequence). The CDR3 spells CASSIQGNYEQYF. The CDR3 DNA reads TGTGCCAGTAGTATTCAGGGTAACTACGAGCAGTACTTC.

This chain uses TRBV7-9 with TRBJ2-5; tentatively, D is TRBD1 (5 bases). The CDR3 covers 12 residues. Deletions cut 2 bases from V and 13 bases from J, with 14 bases between. The V gene's germline CDR1 is SEHNR and CDR2 FQNEAQ (reference sequence). CDR3 coding DNA: TGTGCCAGCAGCTTAAGCGAAGGGGCACTGTACTTC. Residues: CASSLSEGALYF.

The V and J genes are TRBV10-2 and TRBJ2-4; possible D gene TRBD2, 5 bases. With 9 bases removed from V and 4 bases from J, the gap between germline ends came to 25 bases. The CDR3 covers 17 residues. Germline V CDR1 and CDR2: WSHSY, SAAADI. The CDR3: CASHTGLVGSFKNIQYF. The CDR3 bases are TGCGCCAGTCATACTGGACTGGTCGGTAGCTTTAAAAACATTCAGTACTTC.

The chain has TRBV7-2 and TRBJ2-2; no clear D. The CDR3 has 15 amino acids. The V gene's germline CDR1 is SGHTA and CDR2 FQGNSA. The V gene lost 5 bases and the J gene lost 0 bases, with 10 bases spanning the gap. CDR3 in amino acids: CASSPILPNTGELFF. CDR3 nucleotide sequence: TGTGCCAGCAGCCCGATACTACCGAACACCGGGGAGCTGTTTTTT.

This sequence joins TRBV11-2 and TRBJ2-2, with D possibly TRBD1 on 5 matching bases. The ends were cut back, 2 bases at V and 4 bases at J, with 20 bases in the middle. Germline V lookup: CDR1 SGHAT, CDR2 FQNNGV. This CDR3 spans 18 amino acids. CDR3 loop: CASSLRSWTNPPTGELFF. In DNA form, the CDR3 reads TGTGCCAGCAGCTTACGGTCTTGGACAAATCCACCCACCGGGGAGCTGTTTTTT.

The genes are TRBV10-3 and TRBJ2-1, with 9 bases lining up with TRBD2. The junction had 13 bases not matched to a gene; V was cut back by 7 bases and J by 9 bases. CDR1 and CDR2 (germline): ENHRY, SYGVKD. This CDR3 has 15 amino acids. As DNA, the CDR3 is TGTGCCATCACCTTTAGCGGGAGAGGGGCGGCTGAGCAGTTCTTC. It encodes CAITFSGRGAAEQFF.

V gene TRBV2 combines with J gene TRBJ1-4; possibly TRBD1 for D (5 bases). Germline assignment: CDR1 SNHLY and CDR2 FYNNEI. The V gene lost 6 bases and the J gene lost 5 bases, with 16 bases spanning the gap. This CDR3 has 15 amino acids. For the CDR3, the DNA is TGTGCCAGCAGGCCTCGTGACAGAGTCAATGAAAAACTGTTTTTT. Protein product: CASRPRDRVNEKLFF.

J is TRBJ2-2 and V is TRBV7-2; TRBD1 matches at 7 bases. The CDR3 is made up of 17 amino acids. Trimming removed 6 bases from V and 6 bases from J; junction bases left unmatched: 16. Germline V gene data show CDR1 as SGHTA and CDR2 as FQGNSA. As DNA, the CDR3 is TGTGCCAGCAGTCCACCACGGACAGGACGTGGCCCCGGGGAGCTGTTTTTT. It is translated as CASSPPRTGRGPGELFF.

In this sample, this clone turned up once. The V and J genes are TRBV7-2 and TRBJ1-1, with no clear D. The CDR3 contains 14 residues. Germline V gene sequence: CDR1 SGHTA, CDR2 FQGNSA. V was pared by 2 bases and J by 2 bases, with 9 bases between. The CDR3 DNA reads as TGTGCCAGCAGCTTAAGTACAACAAACACTGAAGCTTTCTTT. This translates into CASSLSTTNTEAFF. Using reference TRBV7-2 and TRBJ1-1 for the parts outside the CDR3, the full variable domain is GAGVSQSPSNKVTEKGKDVELRCDPISGHTALYWYRQSLGQGLEFLIYFQGNSAPDKSGLPSDRFSAERTGGSVSTLTIQRTQQEDSAVYLCASSLSTTNTEAFFGQGTRLTVV.

The CDR3 spells CASSLLHRAVRYEQYF. CDR3 DNA: TGTGCCAGCAGCTTGCTCCACAGGGCGGTAAGGTACGAGCAGTACTTC. The chain joins TRBV7-3 to TRBJ2-7, with a tentative D call TRBD1 (6 bases). Trimming removed 3 bases from V and 4 bases from J, with 19 bases in between. CDR3 length equals 16 residues. Germline lookup yields CDR1 SGHTA and CDR2 FQGTGA.

V and J are TRBV7-6 and TRBJ1-4; D gene unclear. The CDR3 spans 17 residues. Germline loops: CDR1 SGHVS, CDR2 FNYEAQ. V was cut by 5 bases and J by 5 bases, with 21 bases left in between. This CDR3 is CASSLLTDGPKNEKLFF. In DNA, the CDR3 is TGTGCCAGCAGCCTATTAACAGACGGTCCAAAAAATGAAAAACTGTTTTTT.

This clone has just one count. The rearrangement links TRBV21-1 to TRBJ2-7; the D call in the table, TRBD1, was not verified against the DNA. TRBV21-1 is deemed a pseudogene. This CDR3 is 15 amino acids long. The CDR3 region has the DNA TGTGCCAGCAGCAAAGGTACTTACAGGGCTTTCGAGCAGTACTTC. This gives the protein CASSKGTYRAFEQYF.

The rearrangement uses TRBV2 and TRBJ1-5; no clear D gene. Germline lookup yields CDR1 SNHLY and CDR2 FYNNEI. This CDR3 comprises 13 residues. Trimming removed 1 base at V and 9 bases at J, with 10 bases between. The CDR3 sequence is CASSEGGSRPQHF. In DNA, the CDR3 is TGTGCCAGCAGTGAAGGAGGTTCGCGGCCCCAGCATTTT.

The chain joins TRBV30 to TRBJ1-3, with D possibly being TRBD1 (5 bases). V lost 1 base to trimming and J lost 0 bases, with 13 bases between them. Germline loops: CDR1 GTSNPN, CDR2 SVGIG (reference sequence). The CDR3 extends over 16 amino acids. As DNA, the CDR3 is TGTGCCTGGAGTGCCCTTACAGGTCGCTCTGGAAACACCATATATTTT. Amino acids: CAWSALTGRSGNTIYF.

The sample holds a few counts of this clone. The chain links TRBV7-6 to TRBJ2-1; 8 nucleotides align to TRBD2. CDR1 is SGHVS, CDR2 FNYEAQ, per germline. The trim removed 5 bases at V and 7 bases at J, leaving 16 bases unmatched. The length of the CDR3 is 17 residues. This chain's CDR3 is CASSPTPETGGPNEQFF. CDR3 in DNA: TGTGCCAGCAGCCCTACCCCTGAGACGGGAGGGCCTAATGAGCAGTTCTTC.